The clone carrying this T cell receptor (beta chain) was seen more than once but under ten times. Its antigen is unidentified. Library preparation for TCR beta used quantitative 5'-RACE with molecular barcodes. Each CDR3 protein gets one entry after TCRdb re-called the 5' RACE reads with MiXCR. The data hold a few hundred thousand distinct CDR3 sequences, with 15% to 20% observed a single time. These data belong to a study of CD8 T cells in ankylosing spondylitis. The study's findings and limits: Earlier authors reported some of these motif variants in reactive arthritis synovial fluid and blood. A TCR beta motif made of 7 to 9 highly homologous variants seemed typical of ankylosing spondylitis blood. Clones tied to disease were said to be significantly enriched in matched ankylosing spondylitis synovial fluid.

Deletions cut 4 bases from V and 0 bases from J, with 10 bases between. The CDR3 loop spans 14 amino acids. Germline CDR1 and CDR2: SQVTM and ANQGSEA. The receptor's source is a male donor with ankylosing spondylitis or in good health (not recorded which). The sample was blood, either unsorted or a sorted T cell fraction (not recorded which). The gene calls are TRBV29-1 and TRBJ2-1; D is undetermined. The DNA for the CDR3 is TGCAGCGTTGCAAGTAGTCTCTCCTACAATGAGCAGTTCTTC. Translated: CSVASSLSYNEQFF.